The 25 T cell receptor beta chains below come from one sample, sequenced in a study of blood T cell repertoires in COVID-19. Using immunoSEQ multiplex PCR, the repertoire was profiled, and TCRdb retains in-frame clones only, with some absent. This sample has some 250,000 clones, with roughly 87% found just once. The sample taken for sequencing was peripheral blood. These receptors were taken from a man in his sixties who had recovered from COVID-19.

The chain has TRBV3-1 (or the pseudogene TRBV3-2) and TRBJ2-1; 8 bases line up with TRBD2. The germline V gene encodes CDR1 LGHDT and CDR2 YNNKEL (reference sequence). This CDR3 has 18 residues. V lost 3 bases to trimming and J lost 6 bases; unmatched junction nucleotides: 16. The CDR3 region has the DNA TGTGCCAGCAGCCAGGGTCATATAGCGGGGTCAAACCTCAATGAGCAGTTCTTC. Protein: CASSQGHIAGSNLNEQFF.

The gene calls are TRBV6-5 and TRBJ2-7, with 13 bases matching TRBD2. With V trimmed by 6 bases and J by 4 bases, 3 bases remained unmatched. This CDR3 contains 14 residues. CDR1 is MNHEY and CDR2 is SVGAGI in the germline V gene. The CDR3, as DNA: TGTGCCAGCAGAAAGGGACTAGCGGGGTACGAGCAGTACTTC. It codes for CASRKGLAGYEQYF.

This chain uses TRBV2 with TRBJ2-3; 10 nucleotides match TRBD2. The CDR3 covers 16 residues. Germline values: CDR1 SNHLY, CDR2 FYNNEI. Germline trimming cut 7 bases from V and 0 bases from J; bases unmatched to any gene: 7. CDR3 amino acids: CASKLGLAASTDTQYF. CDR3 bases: TGTGCCAGCAAACTAGGACTAGCGGCTAGCACAGATACGCAGTATTTT.

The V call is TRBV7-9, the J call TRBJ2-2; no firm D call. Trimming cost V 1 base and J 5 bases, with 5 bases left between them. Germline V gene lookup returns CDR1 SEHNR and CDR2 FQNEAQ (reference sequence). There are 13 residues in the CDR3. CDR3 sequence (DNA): TGTGCCAGCAGCTTAGTAGAAACCGGGGAGCTGTTTTTT. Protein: CASSLVETGELFF.

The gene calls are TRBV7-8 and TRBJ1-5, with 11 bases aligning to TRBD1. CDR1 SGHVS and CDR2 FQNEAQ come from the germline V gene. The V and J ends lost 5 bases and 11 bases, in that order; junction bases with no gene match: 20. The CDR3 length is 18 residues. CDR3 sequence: CASSRKPGQGGPGGAQHF. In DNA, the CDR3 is TGTGCCAGCAGCCGAAAACCGGGACAGGGGGGACCGGGAGGGGCCCAGCATTTT.

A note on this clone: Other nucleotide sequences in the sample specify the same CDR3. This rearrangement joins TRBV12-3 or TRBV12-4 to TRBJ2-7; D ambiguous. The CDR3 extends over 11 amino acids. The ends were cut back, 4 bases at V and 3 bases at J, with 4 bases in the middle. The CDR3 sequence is CASSSYYEQYF. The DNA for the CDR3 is TGTGCCAGCAGTTCCTACTACGAGCAGTACTTC.

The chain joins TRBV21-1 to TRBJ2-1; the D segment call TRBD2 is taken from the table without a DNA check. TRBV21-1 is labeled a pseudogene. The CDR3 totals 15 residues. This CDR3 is CASSKGRGPCNEQFF. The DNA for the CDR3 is TGTGCCAGCAGCAAAGGGAGGGGTCCATGCAATGAGCAGTTCTTC.

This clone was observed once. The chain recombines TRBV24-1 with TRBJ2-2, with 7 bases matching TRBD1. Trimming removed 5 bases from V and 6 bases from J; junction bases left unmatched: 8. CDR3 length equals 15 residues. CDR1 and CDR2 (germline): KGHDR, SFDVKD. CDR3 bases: TGTGCCACCAGTGGCCCGACAGGGTACGCCGGGGAGCTGTTTTTT. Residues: CATSGPTGYAGELFF.

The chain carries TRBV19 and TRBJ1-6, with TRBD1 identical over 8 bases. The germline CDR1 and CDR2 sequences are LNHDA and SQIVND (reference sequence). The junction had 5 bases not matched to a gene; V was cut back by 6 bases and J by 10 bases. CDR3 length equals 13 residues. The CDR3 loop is CASRGDRRSPLHF. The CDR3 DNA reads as TGTGCCAGTAGGGGGGACAGGAGGTCACCCCTCCACTTT.

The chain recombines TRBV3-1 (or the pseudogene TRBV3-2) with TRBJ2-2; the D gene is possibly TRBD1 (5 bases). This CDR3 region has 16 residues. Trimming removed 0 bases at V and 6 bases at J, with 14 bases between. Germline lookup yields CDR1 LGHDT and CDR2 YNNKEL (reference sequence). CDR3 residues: CASSQDAGWVPGELFF. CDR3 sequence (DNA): TGTGCCAGCAGCCAAGATGCAGGGTGGGTTCCCGGGGAGCTGTTTTTT.

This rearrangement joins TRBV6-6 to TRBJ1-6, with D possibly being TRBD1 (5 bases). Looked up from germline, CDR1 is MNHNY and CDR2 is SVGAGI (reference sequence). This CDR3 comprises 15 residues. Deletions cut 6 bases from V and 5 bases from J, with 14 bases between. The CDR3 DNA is TGTGCCAGCAGGAGACAGAATGCGAATAATTCACCCCTCCACTTT. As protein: CASRRQNANNSPLHF.

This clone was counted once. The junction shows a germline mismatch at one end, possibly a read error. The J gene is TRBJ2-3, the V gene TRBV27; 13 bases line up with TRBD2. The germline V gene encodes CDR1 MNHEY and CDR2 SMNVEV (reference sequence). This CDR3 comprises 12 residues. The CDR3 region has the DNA TGTGCCAGCAAGACCGGGACTAGCGGGGCTTTTTTT. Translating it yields CASKTGTSGAFF.

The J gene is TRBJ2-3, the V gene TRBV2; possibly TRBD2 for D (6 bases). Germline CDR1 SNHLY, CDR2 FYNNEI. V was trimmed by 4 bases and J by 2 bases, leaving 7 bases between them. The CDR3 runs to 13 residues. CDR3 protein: CASSGLDTDTQYF. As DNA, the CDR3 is TGTGCCAGCAGTGGACTAGACACAGATACGCAGTATTTT.

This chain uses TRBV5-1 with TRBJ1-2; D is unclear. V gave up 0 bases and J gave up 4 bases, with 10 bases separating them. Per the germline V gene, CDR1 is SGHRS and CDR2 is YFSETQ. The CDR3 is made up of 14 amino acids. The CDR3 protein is CASSLAGLPYGYTF. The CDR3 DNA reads TGCGCCAGCAGCTTGGCTGGGCTGCCCTATGGCTACACCTTC.

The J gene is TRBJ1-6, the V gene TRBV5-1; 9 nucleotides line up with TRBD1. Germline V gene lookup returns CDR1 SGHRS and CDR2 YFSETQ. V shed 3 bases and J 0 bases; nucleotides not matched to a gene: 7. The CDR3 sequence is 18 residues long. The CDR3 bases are TGCGCCAGCAGCTCAACCGGGACAGGGTTCTCCTATAATTCACCCCTCCACTTT. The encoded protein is CASSSTGTGFSYNSPLHF.

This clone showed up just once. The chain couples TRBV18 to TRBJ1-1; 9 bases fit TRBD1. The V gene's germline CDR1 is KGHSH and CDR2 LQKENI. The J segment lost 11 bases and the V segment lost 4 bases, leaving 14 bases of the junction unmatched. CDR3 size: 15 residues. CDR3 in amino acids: CASSLESPGQGRAFF. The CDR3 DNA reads TGTGCCAGCTCACTTGAAAGCCCGGGACAGGGAAGGGCTTTCTTT.

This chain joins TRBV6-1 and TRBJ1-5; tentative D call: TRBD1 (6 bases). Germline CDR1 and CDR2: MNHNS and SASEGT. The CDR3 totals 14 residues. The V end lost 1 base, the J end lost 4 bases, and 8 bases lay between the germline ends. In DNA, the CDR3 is TGTGCCAGCAGTGAAGTCACAGGGAATCAGCCCCAGCATTTT. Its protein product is CASSEVTGNQPQHF.

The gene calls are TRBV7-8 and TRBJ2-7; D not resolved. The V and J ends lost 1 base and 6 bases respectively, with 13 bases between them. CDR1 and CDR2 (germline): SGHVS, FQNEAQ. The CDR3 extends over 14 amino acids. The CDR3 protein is CASSLEEAPLEQYF. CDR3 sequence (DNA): TGTGCCAGCAGCTTAGAAGAGGCACCACTCGAGCAGTACTTC.

The CDR3 loop reads CASSRGQVNTEAFF. The CDR3 region has the DNA TGCGCCAGCAGCCGCGGACAGGTGAACACTGAAGCTTTCTTT. The V gene is TRBV5-1, the J gene TRBJ1-1; TRBD1 agrees at 7 bases. Germline CDR1 reads SGHRS; CDR2 reads YFSETQ. The CDR3 consists of 14 residues. Trimming removed 4 bases from V and 0 bases from J; junction bases left unmatched: 3.

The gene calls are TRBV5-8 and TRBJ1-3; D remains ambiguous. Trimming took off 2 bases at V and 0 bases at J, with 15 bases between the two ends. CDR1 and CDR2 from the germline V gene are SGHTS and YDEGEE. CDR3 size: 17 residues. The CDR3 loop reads CASSLLVYSSSGNTIYF. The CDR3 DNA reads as TGTGCCAGCAGCTTATTAGTTTACAGCTCCTCTGGAAACACCATATATTTT.

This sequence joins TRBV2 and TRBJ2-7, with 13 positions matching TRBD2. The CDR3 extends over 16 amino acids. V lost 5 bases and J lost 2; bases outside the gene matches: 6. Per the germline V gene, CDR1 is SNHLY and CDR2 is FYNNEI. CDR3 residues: CASSNTGTSGTYEQYF. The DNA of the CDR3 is TGTGCCAGCAGTAACACCGGGACTAGCGGGACCTACGAGCAGTACTTC.

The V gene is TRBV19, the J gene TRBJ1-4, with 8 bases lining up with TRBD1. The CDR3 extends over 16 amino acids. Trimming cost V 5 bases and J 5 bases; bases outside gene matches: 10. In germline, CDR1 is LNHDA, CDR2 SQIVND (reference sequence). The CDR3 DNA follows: TGTGCCAGTAGTCTCTCGACAGGGGAGGGGAATGAAAAACTGTTTTTT. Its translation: CASSLSTGEGNEKLFF.

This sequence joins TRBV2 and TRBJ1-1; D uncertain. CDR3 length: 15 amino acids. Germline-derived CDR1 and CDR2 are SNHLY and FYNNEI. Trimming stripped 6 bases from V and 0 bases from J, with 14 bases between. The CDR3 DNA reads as TGTGCCAGCAGCACTCGACACCTAATGAACACTGAAGCTTTCTTT. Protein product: CASSTRHLMNTEAFF. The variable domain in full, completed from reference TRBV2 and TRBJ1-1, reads EPEVTQTPSHQVTQMGQEVILRCVPISNHLYFYWYRQILGQKVEFLVSFYNNEISEKSEIFDDQFSVERPDGSNFTLKIRSTKLEDSAMYFCASSTRHLMNTEAFFGQGTRLTVV.

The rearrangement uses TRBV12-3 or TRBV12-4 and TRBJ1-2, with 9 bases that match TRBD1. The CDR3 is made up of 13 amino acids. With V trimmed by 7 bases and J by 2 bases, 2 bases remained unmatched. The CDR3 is CASNGQGNYGYTF. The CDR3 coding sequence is TGTGCCAGCAATGGACAGGGGAACTATGGCTACACCTTC.

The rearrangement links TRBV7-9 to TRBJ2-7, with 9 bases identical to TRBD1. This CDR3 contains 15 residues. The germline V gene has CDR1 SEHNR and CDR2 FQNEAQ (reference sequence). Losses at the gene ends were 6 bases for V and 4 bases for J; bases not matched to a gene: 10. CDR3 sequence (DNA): TGTGCCAGCAGACCCGGGACAGGGAGTGAATACGAGCAGTACTTC. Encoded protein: CASRPGTGSEYEQYF.